This T cell receptor (beta chain) was identified during a study of cytomegalovirus exposure and HLA in healthy donors. The CDR3 loop spans 16 amino acids. V shed 0 bases, J shed 1 base, and the junction held 4 bases outside the gene matches. CDR1 LGHNA and CDR2 YNFKEQ come from the germline V gene. This clone showed up just once. PCR involved 60 Vbeta and 13 Jbeta primers. The protocol was immunoSEQ multiplex PCR, while the TCRdb copy is restricted to in-frame clones and leaves out a portion. The repertoire consists of about 150,000 clones, with 70% to 80% occurring once and the leading ten covering about 4%.

V is TRBV4-2 and J is TRBJ2-5; TRBD1 matches at 8 bases. The specimen was PBMCs. This TCR derives from a human donor in good health. CDR3 sequence: CASSQDWGQVQETQYF. The CDR3 nucleotides read TGTGCCAGCAGCCAAGATTGGGGACAGGTCCAAGAGACCCAGTACTTC.